The clone carrying this T cell receptor beta chain has only one observation. This record comes from a study of blood T cell repertoires in COVID-19. Overall study: From the United States, Italy and Spain came samples of acute and convalescent COVID-19. Sources were T cells, B-cell-depleted T cells, or PBMCs; the material itself was cDNA or gDNA.

TCRdb's table, derived via immunoSEQ multiplex PCR, lists solely in-frame clones and lacks some. The data hold about 250,000 clones, with 84% observed a single time. The CDR3 runs 15 residues. V lost 0 bases and J lost 2, with 12 bases in between. Germline CDR1 and CDR2: SGHNT and YYREEE (reference sequence). This chain connects TRBV5-4 to TRBJ2-7; a weak D match, TRBD2 (6 bases). The clonotype originates from a man over 45 with acute or convalescent COVID-19. Material for sequencing was peripheral blood. CDR3 sequence: CASSLAGGRTYEQYF. The CDR3 DNA follows: TGTGCCAGCAGCTTGGCCGGGGGAAGGACCTACGAGCAGTACTTC.